One T cell receptor beta chain is described in this entry. Sequencing of TCR-alpha and TCR-beta chains was unpaired. Measured with immunoSEQ multiplex PCR; TCRdb has only the in-frame clones, and not every one. The sample consists of 50,000 or so clones, approximately 88% of them appearing once. These data originate in a study of T cells in tuberculosis. Background on the study: CD1B tetramers identified T cells specific for mycobacterial lipid GMM.

Whole-study findings and limits: Low-affinity CD1B-GMM tetramer-binding T cells may have been missed.

The CDR3 contains 14 residues. CDR1 and CDR2 from the germline V gene are MGHRA and YSYEKL. Trimming left V 4 bases short and J 0 bases short, with 9 bases between. After thawing and overnight rest, PBMC were stained with GMM-loaded CD1B tetramer, viability dye and anti-CD3 for sorting. C32 glucose monomycolate from Rhodococcus equi was loaded onto the CD1B tetramers. Tetramer-negative cells, roughly 97,000 per donor, were also sorted. The receptor comes from an adult woman with latent tuberculosis. The sequenced sample was CD1b-GMM tetramer-negative cells sorted from PBMCs. The chain is built from TRBV4-1 and TRBJ1-1; tentatively, D is TRBD1 (6 bases). The CDR3 DNA reads TGCGCCAGCAGCCCACAGGGCCTGAACACTGAAGCTTTCTTT. Its protein is CASSPQGLNTEAFF.